The present TCR beta chain was sequenced within a study of cytomegalovirus exposure and HLA in healthy donors. Vbeta (60) and Jbeta (13) primers were used in the PCR. Authors' processing steps: The count from a later analysis was tens of millions of unique TCR beta chains, some 9.9 million of them shared. Some clones are missing from TCRdb's copy, which holds only in-frame ones; the method was immunoSEQ multiplex PCR. That table is the source of V, J and clone size, and D and trimming were worked out from the DNA. The sample shows roughly 98,000 clones, 75% to 85% of them seen only once. The germline V and J ends were trimmed by 1 base and 6 bases, with 7 bases remaining between them. CDR3 length: 12 amino acids. The germline V gene encodes CDR1 SGHRS and CDR2 YFSETQ. With respect to this clone: What it binds is unknown.

Study observations and caveats: As a later analysis showed, several of the most significant clusters appeared to be linked to common viral pathogens. Later examination showed HLA-associated TCR beta chains had greater clonal expansion than equally common others.

What was sequenced was PBMCs. The chain couples TRBV5-1 to TRBJ2-5, with a weak D call TRBD1 (6 bases). The TCR was taken from a man aged 18 to 35 in good health and CMV-seropositive. CDR3 protein: CASSLWGQTQYF. Written as DNA, the CDR3 is TGCGCCAGCAGCTTGTGGGGGCAGACCCAGTACTTC.